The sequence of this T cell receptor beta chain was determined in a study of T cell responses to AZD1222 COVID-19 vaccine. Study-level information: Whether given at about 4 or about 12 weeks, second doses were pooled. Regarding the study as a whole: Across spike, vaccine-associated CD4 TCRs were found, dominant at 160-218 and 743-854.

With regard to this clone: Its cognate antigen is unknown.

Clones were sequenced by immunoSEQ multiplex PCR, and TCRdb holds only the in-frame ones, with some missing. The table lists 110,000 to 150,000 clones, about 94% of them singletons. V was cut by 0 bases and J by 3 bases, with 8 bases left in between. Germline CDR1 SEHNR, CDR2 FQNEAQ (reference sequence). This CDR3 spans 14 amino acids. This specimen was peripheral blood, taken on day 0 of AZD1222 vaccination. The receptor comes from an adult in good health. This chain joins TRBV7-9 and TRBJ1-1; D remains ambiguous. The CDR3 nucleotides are TGTGCCAGCAGCTTAGCGAGTTTCGACACTGAAGCTTTCTTT. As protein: CASSLASFDTEAFF.